This T cell receptor beta chain was captured in a study of T cell repertoires in cytomegalovirus infection. There are 12 residues in the CDR3. Trimming removed 6 bases from V and 9 bases from J, with 12 bases in between. Worth noting for this clonotype: Its antigen is not known.

TCRdb re-analysed the reads in MiXCR, keeping a single row per CDR3 protein. The sample holds roughly 920,000 distinct CDR3 sequences, 25% to 40% seen once. The sequencing used cultured CD8+ T cells from PBMCs, collected from culture after CMV antigen stimulation. V and J are TRBV12-3 or TRBV12-4 and TRBJ2-1; weak D call: TRBD1 (6 bases). The TCR comes from a human donor in good health (CMV status not recorded). Some clones in this sample may be carry-over from other donors' samples. The DNA for the CDR3 is TGTGCCAGCAGGCGGACGACAGGTGAGCAGTTCTTC. Its translation: CASRRTTGEQFF.